Listed below are T cell receptor beta chains from one sample, sequenced in a study of early T cells in non-severe SARS-CoV-2 infection. MiXCR, run by TCRdb on the 5' RACE reads, gives a single entry per CDR3 protein. Found here are fewer than 60,000 distinct CDR3 sequences, 8% to 13% of them singletons; the top ten hold roughly 13%. The specimen was whole blood. These TCRs come from an adult who was a healthcare worker with PCR-confirmed SARS-CoV-2 infection or an uninfected control (not recorded which). The CDR3 runs from the conserved cysteine through the conserved F or W. The order of the fields is D gene, clone size, J gene, V gene, CDR3 DNA, CDR3 protein. D genes are given only for firm matches. Size is omitted from some rows. Given values are once, few, many or a class for expanded clones.

TRBD2 | many | TRBJ2-5 | TRBV12-3/TRBV12-4 | TGTGCCAGCACCTCTCGCGGCGGGGGGAGAAAAGAGACCCAGTACTTC | CASTSRGGGRKETQYF
. | many | TRBJ1-1 | TRBV11-2 | TGTGCCAGCAGCTTTTCAGGCAACGCTGAAGCTTTCTTT | CASSFSGNAEAFF
TRBD2 | . | TRBJ2-5 | TRBV11-2 | TGTGCCAGCAGCTTAGCGGGAGGTTCCCAAGAGACCCAGTACTTC | CASSLAGGSQETQYF
. | few | TRBJ2-7 | TRBV6-1 | TGTGCCAGCAGTGGGGGGGTGATCTACGAGCAGTACTTC | CASSGGVIYEQYF
TRBD1 | medium-sized | TRBJ2-1 | TRBV6-2/TRBV6-3 | TGTGCCAGCAGTTACTCTCCGACAGGGGGCATCTACAATGAGCAGTTCTTC | CASSYSPTGGIYNEQFF
. | few | TRBJ2-1 | TRBV12-3/TRBV12-4 | TGTGCCAGCAGTTCTACAGGGAAGGGGTACAATGAGCAGTTCTTC | CASSSTGKGYNEQFF
. | few | TRBJ1-6 | TRBV11-3 | TGTGCCAGCAGCTTAGACGCGATTTCACCCCTCCACTTT | CASSLDAISPLHF
TRBD2 | . | TRBJ2-3 | TRBV5-1 | TGCGCCAGCAGCTCGGGACTAGCGGGAGCGGTCACAGATACGCAGTATTTT | CASSSGLAGAVTDTQYF
. | many | TRBJ2-1 | TRBV25-1 | TGTGCCAGCAGTGCGAGATTCGATGAGCAGTTCTTC | CASSARFDEQFF
. | . | TRBJ1-2 | TRBV3-1 | TGTGCCAGCAGCCGAAGCAGGAGTGGCTACACCTTC | CASSRSRSGYTF
. | few | TRBJ1-1 | TRBV20-1 | TGCAGTGCTACCGACGAGACAGAAACCAAGAACACTGAAGCTTTCTTT | CSATDETETKNTEAFF
. | . | TRBJ2-1 | TRBV6-2/TRBV6-3 | TGTGACAGCAGTTCCCCCCCCGTCCGGGTCGAACCCTACAATGAGCAGTTCTTC | CDSSSPPVRVEPYNEQFF
TRBD2 | many | TRBJ2-5 | TRBV3-1 | TGTGCCAGCAGACCCACTAGCGGGGCCAACCCGGGGGAGACCCAGTACTTC | CASRPTSGANPGETQYF
TRBD2 | few | TRBJ2-1 | TRBV6-2/TRBV6-3 | TGTGCCAGCAGTACCCTAGCGGGAGGGCCAGGTTATGAGCAGTTCTTC | CASSTLAGGPGYEQFF
TRBD1 | . | TRBJ1-2 | TRBV28 | TGTGCCAGCAGACTAAACAGGGGATCCTCCACCTTC | CASRLNRGSSTF
TRBD1 | . | TRBJ1-6 | TRBV4-3 | TGCGCCAGCAGCCAATTCCCACAGGGGGCTGGTTCACCCCTCCACTTT | CASSQFPQGAGSPLHF
. | many | TRBJ2-7 | TRBV29-1 | TGCAGCGCCACGACAGAAGCCTACGAGCAGTACTTC | CSATTEAYEQYF
. | few | TRBJ1-5 | TRBV6-2/TRBV6-3 | TGTGCCGGCGATCAGCCCCAGCATTTT | CAGDQPQHF
TRBD1 | many | TRBJ1-1 | TRBV3-1 | TGTGCCAGCAGCCCAGGGACAGCGGTCGAAGCTTTCTTT | CASSPGTAVEAFF
. | many | TRBJ1-5 | TRBV2 | TGTGCCAGCAGAGGGATGGACCAGCATTTT | CASRGMDQHF
TRBD2 | . | TRBJ2-5 | TRBV4-2 | TGTGCCAGCAGCCAAGATAGCGGGGGGTACCAAGAGACCCAGTACTTC | CASSQDSGGYQETQYF
. | . | TRBJ2-7 | TRBV4-3 | TGCGCCAGCAGCCAAGAATCCGGTCCCTACGAGCAGTACTTC | CASSQESGPYEQYF
TRBD2 | . | TRBJ2-3 | TRBV18 | TGTGCCAGCTGTGAGCGGGAGAGCGCAGATACGCAGTATTTT | CASCERESADTQYF
. | . | TRBJ2-7 | TRBV20-1 | TGCAGTGCTAGAGGGGACTCCCCTAGAGAGCAGTACTTC | CSARGDSPREQYF
TRBD1 | few | TRBJ2-5 | TRBV7-9 | TGTGCCAGCAGCCAGGGGGTTGAGACCCAGTACTTC | CASSQGVETQYF
TRBD2 | few | TRBJ2-7 | TRBV6-2/TRBV6-3 | TGTGCCAGCAGTTTCATAGCGGGGTCCTACGAGCAGTACTTC | CASSFIAGSYEQYF
TRBD2 | few | TRBJ2-5 | TRBV4-1 | TGCGCCAGCAGCCCTTATTTCGCACGACTAGCGGGAGTTCAGACCCAGTACTTC | CASSPYFARLAGVQTQYF
TRBD1 | many | TRBJ1-1 | TRBV4-2 | TGTGCCAGCAGCCCAAGCGTCCACAGGGGTGGTGAAGCTTTCTTT | CASSPSVHRGGEAFF
. | many | TRBJ1-2 | TRBV3-1 | TGTGCCAGCAGCCAAAAAGAGGCTTTTGGCTACACCTTC | CASSQKEAFGYTF
. | many | TRBJ2-7 | TRBV12-3/TRBV12-4 | TGTGCCAGCAGCCAAGGACTTGACGAGCAGTACTTC | CASSQGLDEQYF
TRBD2 | . | TRBJ2-7 | TRBV7-9 | TGTGCCAGCAGCTTGGCGGCTAGCGGGACCTACGAGCAGTACTTC | CASSLAASGTYEQYF
. | few | TRBJ1-1 | TRBV6-2/TRBV6-3 | TGTGCCAGCAGTTTGGACAGGAACACTGAAGCTTTCTTT | CASSLDRNTEAFF
TRBD2 | many | TRBJ2-7 | TRBV9 | TGTGCCAGCAGCCGTAGCGGGACGATCCCCTACGAGCAGTACTTC | CASSRSGTIPYEQYF
. | . | TRBJ2-1 | TRBV9 | TGTGCCAGCAGCGTGGACAACTACTACAATGAGCAGTTCTTC | CASSVDNYYNEQFF
. | many | TRBJ1-2 | TRBV19 | TGTGCCAGCCACACTACCTCGGGGTATGGCTACACCTTC | CASHTTSGYGYTF
TRBD2 | many | TRBJ2-3 | TRBV6-5 | TGTGCCAGCACTCCCCCCGGCGGGGGGCTCACAGATACGCAGTATTTT | CASTPPGGGLTDTQYF
TRBD2 | many | TRBJ2-7 | TRBV9 | TGTGCCAGCAGCGTAGGGGGAACCCGGGACTACGACTACGAGCAGTACTTC | CASSVGGTRDYDYEQYF
. | few | TRBJ2-5 | TRBV28 | TGTGCCAGCAGTTTGGTCATCCCACCAGAGACCCAGTACTTC | CASSLVIPPETQYF
TRBD1 | many | TRBJ1-3 | TRBV7-6 | TGTGCCAGCAGCCCCTGGACAGGGGTTCCGCCTACCATATATTTT | CASSPWTGVPPTIYF
. | many | TRBJ2-5 | TRBV27 | TGTGCCAGCAGTTTATTAGCGGTGCGGGGGACCCAGTACTTC | CASSLLAVRGTQYF
TRBD1 | few | TRBJ2-4 | TRBV3-1 | TGTGCCAGCAGCCAAACCACCGGGACAGGGCCTCAGTACTTC | CASSQTTGTGPQYF
TRBD2 | . | TRBJ2-7 | TRBV29-1 | TGCAGCGTTGTAGCGGGGACCCACGAGCAGTACTTC | CSVVAGTHEQYF
. | many | TRBJ2-2 | TRBV2 | TGTGCCAGCAGGGGCAGCCGGGGACTCACCGGGGAGCTGTTTTTT | CASRGSRGLTGELFF
TRBD2 | many | TRBJ2-2 | TRBV29-1 | TGCAGCGTTGCGGCGGGGGGGCGAACCGGGGAGCTGTTTTTT | CSVAAGGRTGELFF
. | . | TRBJ2-7 | TRBV28 | TGTGCCAGCAGGGGTCAAGGGCGGCACGAGCAGTACTTC | CASRGQGRHEQYF
. | many | TRBJ1-5 | TRBV12-3/TRBV12-4 | TGTGCCAGCAGTTTCAACAGGTTTCAGCCCCAGCATTTT | CASSFNRFQPQHF
TRBD2 | . | TRBJ2-3 | TRBV23-1 | TGCGCCAGCAGTCAATCCGTAGCGGGGGGGGTTGATCCGCAGTATTTT | CASSQSVAGGVDPQYF
TRBD1 | many | TRBJ1-5 | TRBV6-5 | TGTGCCAGCAGACCTGGGACAGGGGGTGGCAATCAGCCCCAGCATTTT | CASRPGTGGGNQPQHF
TRBD1 | many | TRBJ2-7 | TRBV4-2 | TGTGCCAGCAGCCAAGACAGGACAGGGGGCTACGAGCAGTACTTC | CASSQDRTGGYEQYF
TRBD1 | . | TRBJ1-1 | TRBV4-1 | TGCGCCAGCAGCCAACGACAGGGGAATGCTGAAGCTTTCTTT | CASSQRQGNAEAFF
. | few | TRBJ2-5 | TRBV7-2 | TGTGCCCCAAGGCTCAGTATAGGTAACAGCCATTACACAAGAATGGCTAGTACCCAGTACTTC | CAPRLSIGNSHYTRMASTQYF
. | many | TRBJ2-2 | TRBV6-6 | TGTGCCAGCACCGGACTACCAAAAACCGGGGAGCTGTTTTTT | CASTGLPKTGELFF
. | . | TRBJ2-5 | TRBV12-3/TRBV12-4 | TGTGCCAGCAGTTTCTCTGGTACCAAAGAGACCCAGTACTTC | CASSFSGTKETQYF
TRBD1 | many | TRBJ1-2 | TRBV2 | TGTGCCAGCAGTGACATCCTCCGACAGGGTTATGGCTACACCTTC | CASSDILRQGYGYTF
. | few | TRBJ2-1 | TRBV29-1 | TGCAGCGTTGATAAGGATAACAATGAGCAGTTCTTC | CSVDKDNNEQFF
. | few | TRBJ2-7 | TRBV6-2/TRBV6-3 | TGTGCCAGCAGCTCACATTTCATTAGCGACTCCTACGAGCAGTACTTC | CASSSHFISDSYEQYF
. | many | TRBJ2-5 | TRBV12-3/TRBV12-4 | TGTGCCAGCAGTCCTTGGGACCAACAAGAGACCCAGTACTTC | CASSPWDQQETQYF
. | . | TRBJ1-6 | TRBV9 | TGTGCCAGCAGCGTAGGAGGCAGGGGCAACTCACCCCTCCACTTT | CASSVGGRGNSPLHF
. | . | TRBJ1-3 | TRBV5-6 | TGTGCCAGCAGCTTGCTTCAGGGAGGGCGGACCGTAAGCTCTGGAAACACCATATATTTT | CASSLLQGGRTVSSGNTIYF